The 23 T cell receptor beta chains presented below share a single source sample, sequenced in a study of T cell repertoires in cytomegalovirus infection (dated 2019 in TCRdb). The instrument was an Illumina HiSeq 1500. TCRdb reprocessing: public reads trimmed at Q25 with fastp, clones called with MiXCR, in-frame beta chains kept. Identical CDR3 protein sequences are pooled into one entry, listed with their most common genes and DNA. The sample data list about 360,000 distinct CDR3 sequences, and around 18% of these were observed just once. The top ten clones comprise around 8.6% of the sample. Sequencing input: PBMCs. The source is a human donor in good health (CMV status not recorded). Some clones in this sample may be carry-over from other donors' samples.

This chain connects TRBV6-6 to TRBJ2-3; maybe TRBD1 (6 bases). The V gene lost 5 bases and the J gene lost 2 bases, with 14 bases spanning the gap. CDR1 and CDR2 (germline): MNHNY, SVGAGI (reference sequence). CDR3 length: 15 amino acids. CDR3: CASSAPGHNTDTQYF. The CDR3 DNA reads TGTGCCAGCAGTGCCCCGGGACACAACACAGATACGCAGTATTTT.

This clonotype turned up a few times. The chain is built from TRBV6-5 and TRBJ2-1; TRBD2 matches at 7 bases. CDR3 length equals 15 residues. Trimming at V came to 6 bases and at J to 2 bases, leaving 7 bases not matched to a gene. The V gene's germline CDR1 is MNHEY and CDR2 SVGAGI. The chain's CDR3 is CASSRREFAYNEQFF. The DNA of the CDR3 is TGTGCCAGCAGCCGGCGGGAGTTTGCCTACAATGAGCAGTTCTTC.

This clonotype was seen a few times. This chain uses TRBV12-3 or TRBV12-4 with TRBJ2-5; 8 bases are a match to TRBD1. This CDR3 spans 14 amino acids. J was trimmed by 2 bases and V by 3 bases; bases with no gene match: 2. The CDR3 nucleotides are TGTGCCAGCAGTTTCTACAGGGGGCAAGAGACCCAGTACTTC. It is translated as CASSFYRGQETQYF.

The V and J genes are TRBV12-3 or TRBV12-4 and TRBJ2-3, with TRBD1 matching 8 bases. The CDR3 totals 15 residues. V lost 6 bases, J lost 3 bases, and 8 bases stayed unmatched. CDR3 nucleotides: TGTGCCAGCAGCCCCAGGGGGCAGGGGACAGATACGCAGTATTTT. Translation gives CASSPRGQGTDTQYF.

At least ten counts were recorded for this clonotype. The J gene is TRBJ2-3, the V gene TRBV7-2; possible D gene TRBD1, 5 bases. This CDR3 is built from 17 residues. CDR1 and CDR2 from the germline V gene are SGHTA and FQGNSA. Trimming shortened V by 4 bases and J by 5 bases, and 22 bases separated the two germline ends. The chain's CDR3 is CASSYPQGAGIGDTQYF. The CDR3 nucleotides read TGTGCCAGCAGCTACCCTCAGGGCGCAGGGATCGGAGATACGCAGTATTTT.

This clonotype turned up a few times. The chain has TRBV12-3 or TRBV12-4 and TRBJ1-5; perhaps TRBD1 as D (6 bases). V was shortened by 6 bases and J by 2 bases, with 11 bases between the two germline ends. The CDR3 is made up of 14 amino acids. The CDR3 DNA is TGTGCCAGCAGATCGACAGGTGGCAATCAGCCCCAGCATTTT. It specifies CASRSTGGNQPQHF.

This clonotype appeared many times. The chain employs TRBV7-6 and TRBJ2-1; D may be TRBD2 (5 bases). Trimming shortened V by 7 bases and J by 2 bases, and 12 bases separated the two germline ends. Germline V gives CDR1 SGHVS, CDR2 FNYEAQ. The CDR3 is made up of 14 amino acids. CDR3 sequence (DNA): TGTGCCAGCACCATGGCCGGGACCTACAATGAGCAGTTCTTC. Translation: CASTMAGTYNEQFF.

A few counts support this clonotype. The gene calls are TRBV5-5 and TRBJ1-1; 7 nucleotides agree with TRBD1. The germline CDR1 and CDR2 sequences are SGHKS and YYEKEE (reference sequence). V shed 4 bases and J 3 bases; nucleotides not matched to a gene: 9. The length of the CDR3 is 15 residues. The CDR3 sequence: CASSTGAIGDTEAFF. CDR3 nucleotides: TGTGCCAGCAGCACAGGGGCTATCGGGGACACTGAAGCTTTCTTT.

This clonotype was picked up a small number of times. The chain recombines TRBV7-4 with TRBJ2-7; D is perhaps TRBD2 (7 bases). The CDR3 is 13 residues long. The germline V and J ends were trimmed by 5 bases and 4 bases, with 12 bases remaining between them. Germline loops: CDR1 SGHVT, CDR2 SQSDAQ. The CDR3 bases are TGTGCCAGCAGCCAGAGGGGGGGTTACGAGCAGTACTTC. This gives the protein CASSQRGGYEQYF.

This clonotype was detected ten times or more. The chain links TRBV7-2 to TRBJ2-3, with D unresolved. V was cut by 5 bases and J by 0 bases, with 15 bases left in between. Germline CDR1 SGHTA, CDR2 FQGNSA. The CDR3 has 16 residues. CDR3 DNA: TGTGCCAGCAGCCCGGCGGTGGCGGCTAGCACAGATACGCAGTATTTT. This codes for CASSPAVAASTDTQYF.

This clonotype appeared a few times. The rearrangement joins TRBV5-1 to TRBJ2-5, with D uncertain. CDR1 is SGHRS and CDR2 is YFSETQ in the germline V gene. This CDR3 comprises 14 residues. Between the trimmed V and J ends, which lost 4 bases and 3 bases, there was a span of 13 bases. CDR3: CASSRTAREETQYF. CDR3 coding DNA: TGCGCCAGCAGCCGGACGGCTAGGGAAGAGACCCAGTACTTC.

There are many counts of this clonotype. The genes are TRBV7-2 and TRBJ1-3; D is possibly TRBD1 (5 bases). This CDR3 is built from 14 residues. The ends were cut back, 1 base at V and 8 bases at J, with 12 bases in the middle. Germline V gene lookup returns CDR1 SGHTA and CDR2 FQGNSA. As DNA, the CDR3 is TGTGCCAGCAGCTTAGTGGGCAGGGTGGACACCATATATTTT. Translation: CASSLVGRVDTIYF.

This clonotype was seen at least ten times. The chain recombines TRBV7-2 with TRBJ1-2, with D tentatively TRBD1 (5 bases). CDR1 SGHTA and CDR2 FQGNSA come from the germline V gene. V was shortened by 0 bases and J by 7 bases, with 6 bases between the two germline ends. The CDR3 contains 12 residues. As DNA, the CDR3 is TGTGCCAGCAGCTTAGCCGGGGGTGGCTACACCTTC. This gives the protein CASSLAGGGYTF.

This clonotype was recorded many times. This sequence joins TRBV7-2 and TRBJ2-5; 9 positions agree with TRBD1. The CDR3 runs 13 residues. Germline CDR1 is SGHTA and CDR2 is FQGNSA. With 4 bases clipped from V and 4 bases from J, the junction kept 1 base outside the gene matches. The chain's CDR3 is CASSWDRAETQYF. The CDR3 DNA follows: TGTGCCAGCAGCTGGGACAGGGCAGAGACCCAGTACTTC.

This clonotype was recorded many times. The V and J genes are TRBV7-2 and TRBJ1-1, with D hard to call. The germline gives CDR1 SGHTA, CDR2 FQGNSA. This CDR3 region has 13 residues. The V end was cut by 2 bases, the J end by 8 bases, with 12 bases between. The CDR3 reads CASSLRRTAEAFF. CDR3 DNA: TGTGCCAGCAGCTTAAGACGAACAGCAGAAGCTTTCTTT.

The chain has TRBV10-3 and TRBJ1-1; no clear D. V lost 6 bases to trimming and J lost 0 bases, with 8 bases between them. The CDR3 has 13 residues. Looked up from germline, CDR1 is ENHRY and CDR2 is SYGVKD. CDR3 sequence reads: CAIRKSVNTEAFF. The DNA for the CDR3 is TGTGCCATCAGGAAATCAGTGAACACTGAAGCTTTCTTT.

This clonotype came up a few times. V and J are TRBV7-6 and TRBJ2-1, with 10 bases that match TRBD1. V dropped 6 bases and J dropped 6; count of bases not matched to a gene: 5. From germline, CDR1 is SGHVS and CDR2 FNYEAQ. CDR3 length equals 14 residues. The CDR3 sequence is CASSAGTGVNEQFF. The CDR3 DNA reads as TGTGCCAGCAGTGCCGGGACAGGGGTCAATGAGCAGTTCTTC. Drawing the rest from reference TRBV7-6 and TRBJ2-1, the complete variable domain is GAGVSQSPRYKVTKRGQDVALRCDPISGHVSLYWYRQALGQGPEFLTYFNYEAQQDKSGLPNDRFSAERPEGSISTLTIQRTEQRDSAMYRCASSAGTGVNEQFFGPGTRLTVL.

This chain connects TRBV7-6 to TRBJ2-1; D not resolved. The CDR3 length is 12 residues. CDR1 is SGHVS, CDR2 FNYEAQ, per germline. V lost 4 bases and J 11 bases, leaving 12 bases between the germline ends. The CDR3 nucleotides read TGTGCCAGCAGCTCCAGCGCTGGGAAGCAGTTCTTC. As protein: CASSSSAGKQFF.

The CDR3 here is CASSPRGLQETQYF. The DNA for the CDR3 is TGTGCCAGTAGTCCTAGGGGGCTCCAAGAGACCCAGTACTTC. This sequence joins TRBV19 and TRBJ2-5; TRBD1 matches 7 bases. Germline V CDR1 and CDR2: LNHDA, SQIVND (reference sequence). The CDR3 has 14 amino acids. V was pared by 5 bases and J by 1 base, with 4 bases of the junction left unmatched.

This clonotype has more than one count but fewer than ten. The chain has TRBV20-1 and TRBJ1-4; TRBD1 agrees at 7 bases. Trimming removed 0 bases from V and 11 bases from J; junction bases left unmatched: 6. The CDR3 spans 13 residues. Germline assignment: CDR1 DFQATT and CDR2 SNEGSKA (reference sequence). The CDR3 loop is CSARDSRQGKLFF. CDR3 nucleotide sequence: TGCAGTGCTAGAGACTCGAGACAGGGCAAACTGTTTTTT.

This clonotype appeared a single time. The chain recombines TRBV20-1 with TRBJ2-1; 9 bases agree with TRBD2. With V trimmed by 4 bases and J by 6 bases, 10 bases remained unmatched. The CDR3 contains 15 residues. Germline lookup yields CDR1 DFQATT and CDR2 SNEGSKA (reference sequence). CDR3 nucleotides: TGCAGTGCTAAACGTCTTCGCGGGGGGGCCAATGAGCAGTTCTTC. Protein product: CSAKRLRGGANEQFF.

The rearrangement joins TRBV20-1 to TRBJ2-1; D is undetermined. With 0 bases removed from V and 3 bases from J, the gap between germline ends came to 18 bases. The CDR3 sequence is 17 residues long. CDR1 is DFQATT and CDR2 is SNEGSKA in the germline V gene (reference sequence). In DNA form, the CDR3 reads TGCAGTGCTAGAGATTGGCGGACCCGTAGGAACTACAATGAGCAGTTCTTC. Translating gives CSARDWRTRRNYNEQFF.

The V call is TRBV20-1, the J call TRBJ2-7; no clear D. Looked up from germline, CDR1 is DFQATT and CDR2 is SNEGSKA (reference sequence). The CDR3 loop spans 13 amino acids. The V gene lost 3 bases and the J gene lost 0 bases, with 9 bases spanning the gap. Here the CDR3 DNA reads TGCAGTGCTAGGACGGAGAGCTCCTACGAGCAGTACTTC. This codes for CSARTESSYEQYF.